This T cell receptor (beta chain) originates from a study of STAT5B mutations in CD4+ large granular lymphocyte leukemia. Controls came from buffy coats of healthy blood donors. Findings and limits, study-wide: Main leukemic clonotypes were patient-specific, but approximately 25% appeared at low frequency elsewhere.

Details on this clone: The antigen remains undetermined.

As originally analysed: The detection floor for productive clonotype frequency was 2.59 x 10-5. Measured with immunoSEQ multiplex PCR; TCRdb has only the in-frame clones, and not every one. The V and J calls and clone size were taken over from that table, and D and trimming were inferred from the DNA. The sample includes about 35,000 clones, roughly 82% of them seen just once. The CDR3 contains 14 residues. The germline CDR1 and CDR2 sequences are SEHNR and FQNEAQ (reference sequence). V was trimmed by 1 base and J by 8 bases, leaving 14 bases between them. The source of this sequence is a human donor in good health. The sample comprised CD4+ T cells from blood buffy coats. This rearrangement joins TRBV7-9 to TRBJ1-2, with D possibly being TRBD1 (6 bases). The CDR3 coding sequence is TGTGCCAGCAGCTTAGACGCTCTCAGGGGCGGCTACACCTTC. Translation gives CASSLDALRGGYTF.